This T cell receptor beta chain was sequenced during a study of response to subunit inactivated influenza vaccine. The table lists this clonotype with a few counts. J lost 0 bases, V lost 5 bases, and 10 bases had no gene match. This CDR3 contains 17 residues. CDR1 is SEHNR and CDR2 is FQNEAQ in the germline V gene (reference sequence). MiXCR, run by TCRdb on the RT-PCR reads, gives a single entry per CDR3 protein. This sample has around 600,000 distinct CDR3 sequences, with around 11% found just once. This same sample was also part of a study on T cells expressing NK-cell markers. Per that study: Scientists made TCR beta cDNA using 5'RACE template switching with UMIs. Seven HCMV-seropositive donors and one seronegative donor made up the eight sequenced donors. What remained unclear was the HCMV specificity of expanded NKG2C+ T cell clones.

Sample: PBMCs from blood, taken on the day of vaccination. The clonotype comes from a man aged 45 to 65 who received an inactivated influenza vaccine. This chain joins TRBV7-9 and TRBJ2-1; 7 bases match TRBD2. CDR3 in amino acids: CASSQFLAVSSYNEQFF. The CDR3 nucleotides read TGTGCCAGCAGCCAGTTCCTAGCGGTAAGCTCCTACAATGAGCAGTTCTTC.